Listed here are 10 T cell receptor beta chains from one sample, sequenced in a study of tumor and adjacent non-tumor tissue in lung cancer. No cell sorting was done before RNA was extracted from the tissue. Three rounds of nested PCR, following a modified ARM-PCR protocol, produced the TCRbeta library. Each CDR3 protein is one row after TCRdb ran MiXCR on the multiplex PCR reads. The table lists 69,000 or so distinct CDR3 sequences, about 80% of them singletons. The sequenced sample was lung tumor tissue. The receptors derive from a man aged 60-69 years with non-small cell lung cancer.

With respect to this clonotype: The junction and the germline gene differ at one end; a read error may be behind it. The chain carries TRBV6-1 and TRBJ2-7; D is unresolved. CDR1 and CDR2 (germline): MNHNS, SASEGT. CDR3 length: 13 residues. The CDR3 loop reads CASSGGKGGERYF. The DNA of the CDR3 is TGCGCCAGCAGTGGTGGCAAGGGCGGCGAGCGGTACTTC.

The rearrangement uses TRBV28 and TRBJ1-2; D is unresolved. The germline V gene encodes CDR1 MDHEN and CDR2 SYDVKM. The CDR3 length is 15 residues. The chain's CDR3 is CANSTPARVGYGYTF. CDR3 sequence (DNA): TGTGCTAACAGTACGCCCGCCAGAGTCGGGTATGGCTACACCTTC.

The chain recombines TRBV29-1 with TRBJ2-7, with a possible D match to TRBD2 (5 bases). The CDR3 is made up of 15 amino acids. CDR1 SQVTM and CDR2 ANQGSEA come from the germline V gene. V lost 4 bases to trimming and J lost 9 bases, with 25 bases between them. The CDR3 sequence is CSVAELRARVDGQYF. The CDR3 region has the DNA TGCAGCGTTGCGGAGTTAAGAGCGCGGGTCGACGGGCAGTACTTC.

The chain uses TRBV6-1 and TRBJ2-3, with 7 bases that match TRBD2. CDR1 MNHNS and CDR2 SASEGT come from the germline V gene. V dropped 3 bases and J dropped 6; count of bases not matched to a gene: 6. The CDR3 covers 14 residues. CDR3 region: CASSETGGRDTQYF. CDR3 in DNA: TGTGCCAGCAGTGAGACGGGGGGAAGGGATACGCAGTATTTT.

Points on this clonotype: Because the CDR3 is missing its conserved closing phenylalanine or tryptophan, this is likely a read error. The V and J genes are TRBV12-3 or TRBV12-4 and TRBJ2-7; unclear D gene. V was cut by 0 bases and J by 2 bases, with 8 bases left in between. The CDR3 extends over 14 amino acids. The CDR3 protein is CASSLAGSAYEQYL. The CDR3 nucleotides read TGTGCCAGCAGTTTAGCGGGAAGTGCCTACGAGCAGTACTTA.

This clonotype was recorded only once. The CDR3 does not close with the conserved phenylalanine or tryptophan, likely indicating a read error. The chain recombines TRBV6-1 with TRBJ2-1; the D is unclear. V was pared by 7 bases and J by 0 bases, with 10 bases between. The CDR3 totals 14 residues. Germline V CDR1 and CDR2: MNHNS, SASEGT. The CDR3 region has the DNA TGTGCCAGCATTCTGGGAAGCTCCTACAATGAGCAGTTCTTA. Protein sequence: CASILGSSYNEQFL.

Of note for this clonotype: Since a much larger clone is just one base distant, this may be a read error. This sequence joins TRBV5-1 and TRBJ2-1, with 8 bases lining up with TRBD2. Germline CDR1 and CDR2: SGHRS and YFSETQ. Germline trimming cut 5 bases from V and 7 bases from J; bases unmatched to any gene: 17. This CDR3 spans 17 amino acids. The CDR3, as DNA: TGCGCCAGCAGGAAAGTTTGGACTAGCAGGAGTCGGAATGAGCAGTTCTTC. Translation: CASRKVWTSRSRNEQFF.

Note on this clonotype: Lacking the conserved final phenylalanine or tryptophan, this CDR3 likely reflects a read error. This chain joins TRBV24-1 and TRBJ2-7; D may be TRBD1 (6 bases). The CDR3 contains 15 residues. Trimming pared 2 bases from V and 6 bases from J, leaving 16 bases between. Per the germline V gene, CDR1 is KGHDR and CDR2 is SFDVKD. CDR3 sequence: CATSDSLRPTGEQYY. CDR3 sequence (DNA): TGTGCCACCAGTGATTCTCTACGACCGACAGGCGAGCAGTACTAC.

For this clonotype: The junction does not match germline at one end; this may be a read error. The chain carries TRBV11-1 and TRBJ2-2, with D tentatively TRBD2 (5 bases). Germline CDR1 SGHAT, CDR2 FQDESV (reference sequence). The CDR3 runs to 14 residues. CDR3 DNA: TGTGCCAGCAGCTATACCAGTGGCACCGGGGATCTGCTTTTT. Encoded protein: CASSYTSGTGDLLF.

This clonotype appeared once. The CDR3 does not end in the conserved phenylalanine or tryptophan, so this is likely a read error. No DNA is shown, since the ends of the CDR3 on it are uncertain; the CDR3 is the one TCRdb lists. J is TRBJ2-2 and V is TRBV29-1; the table names TRBD1, a call not compared with the DNA. From its first to its last residue, the CDR3 has 15 amino acids. Germline CDR1 reads SQVTM; CDR2 reads ANQGSEA. CDR3 sequence: CSVFLVGPGTGELIL.